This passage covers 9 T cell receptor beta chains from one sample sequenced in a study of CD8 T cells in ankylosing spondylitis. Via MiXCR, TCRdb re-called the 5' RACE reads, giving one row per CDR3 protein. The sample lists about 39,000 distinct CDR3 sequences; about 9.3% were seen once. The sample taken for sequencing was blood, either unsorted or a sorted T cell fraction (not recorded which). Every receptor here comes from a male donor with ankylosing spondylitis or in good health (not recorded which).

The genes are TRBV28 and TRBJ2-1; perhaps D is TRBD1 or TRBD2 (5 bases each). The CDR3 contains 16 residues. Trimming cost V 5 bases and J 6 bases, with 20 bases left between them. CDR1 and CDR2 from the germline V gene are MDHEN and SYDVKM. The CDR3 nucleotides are TGTGCCAGCAGTCCCCTGGGGGTAGCGCCAGGCAATGAGCAGTTCTTC. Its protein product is CASSPLGVAPGNEQFF.

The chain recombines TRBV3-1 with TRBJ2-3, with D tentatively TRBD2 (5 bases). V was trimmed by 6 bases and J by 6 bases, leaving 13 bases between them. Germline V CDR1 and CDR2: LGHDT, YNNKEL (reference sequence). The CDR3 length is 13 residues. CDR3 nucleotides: TGTGCCAGCAGATCTGACTGGGAGGATACGCAGTATTTT. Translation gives CASRSDWEDTQYF.

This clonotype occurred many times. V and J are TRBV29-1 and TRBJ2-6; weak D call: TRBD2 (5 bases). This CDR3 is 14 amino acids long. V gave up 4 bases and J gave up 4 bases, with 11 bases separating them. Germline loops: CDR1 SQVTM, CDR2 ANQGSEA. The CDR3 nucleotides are TGCAGCGTTGCACCCGGGGTGGGGGCCAACGTCCTGACTTTC. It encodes CSVAPGVGANVLTF.

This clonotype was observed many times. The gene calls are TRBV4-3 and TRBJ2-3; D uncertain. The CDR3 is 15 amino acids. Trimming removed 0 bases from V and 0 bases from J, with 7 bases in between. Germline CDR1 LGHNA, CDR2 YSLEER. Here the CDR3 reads CASSQDTGSTDTQYF. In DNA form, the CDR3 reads TGCGCCAGCAGCCAAGACACGGGCAGCACAGATACGCAGTATTTT.

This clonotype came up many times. CDR3 sequence: CASSPGLVGGYEQYF. The CDR3 DNA sequence: TGTGCCAGCTCACCTGGTCTCGTGGGGGGCTACGAGCAGTACTTC. V gene TRBV18 combines with J gene TRBJ2-7; D is possibly TRBD2 (6 bases). Germline CDR1 and CDR2: KGHSH and LQKENI. This CDR3 contains 15 residues. Trimming shortened V by 3 bases and J by 3 bases, and 15 bases separated the two germline ends.

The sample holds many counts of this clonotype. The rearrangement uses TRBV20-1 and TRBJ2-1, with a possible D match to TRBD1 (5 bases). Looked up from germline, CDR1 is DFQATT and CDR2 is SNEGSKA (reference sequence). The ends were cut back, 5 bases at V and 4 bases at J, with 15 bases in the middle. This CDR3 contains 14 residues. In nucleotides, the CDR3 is TGCAGTGCTTACACGCAGGGCCCATACAATGAGCAGTTCTTC. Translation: CSAYTQGPYNEQFF.

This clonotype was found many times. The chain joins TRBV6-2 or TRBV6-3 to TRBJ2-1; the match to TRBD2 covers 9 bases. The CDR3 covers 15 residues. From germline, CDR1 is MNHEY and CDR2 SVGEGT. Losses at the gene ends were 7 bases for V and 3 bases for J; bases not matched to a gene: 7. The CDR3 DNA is TGTGCCAGCACCGTAGCGGGAGCTAACTACAATGAGCAGTTCTTC. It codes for CASTVAGANYNEQFF.

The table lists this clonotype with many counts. The CDR3 protein is CASSPRSRNNEQFF. CDR3 coding DNA: TGTGCCAGCTCACCAAGGAGCCGGAACAATGAGCAGTTCTTC. This chain joins TRBV18 and TRBJ2-1; D is ambiguous. The CDR3 is made up of 14 amino acids. Germline V gives CDR1 KGHSH, CDR2 LQKENI. V lost 2 bases and J 5 bases, leaving 10 bases between the germline ends.

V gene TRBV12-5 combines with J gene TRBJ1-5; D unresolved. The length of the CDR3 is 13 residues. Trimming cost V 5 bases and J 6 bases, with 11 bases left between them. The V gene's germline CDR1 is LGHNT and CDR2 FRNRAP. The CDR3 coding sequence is TGTGCTAGTGGTCCAATCTGGGGTCAGCCCCAGCATTTT. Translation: CASGPIWGQPQHF.